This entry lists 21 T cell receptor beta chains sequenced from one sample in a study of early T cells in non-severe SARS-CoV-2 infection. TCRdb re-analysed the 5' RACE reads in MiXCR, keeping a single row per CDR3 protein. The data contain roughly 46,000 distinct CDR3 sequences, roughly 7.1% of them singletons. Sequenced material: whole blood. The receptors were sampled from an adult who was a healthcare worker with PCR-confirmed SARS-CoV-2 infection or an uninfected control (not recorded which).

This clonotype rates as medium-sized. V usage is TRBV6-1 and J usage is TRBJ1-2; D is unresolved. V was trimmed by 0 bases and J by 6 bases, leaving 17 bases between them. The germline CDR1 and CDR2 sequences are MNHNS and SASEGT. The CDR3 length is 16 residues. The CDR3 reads CASSEASGGPGDGYTF. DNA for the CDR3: TGTGCCAGCAGTGAAGCGTCGGGAGGTCCCGGGGATGGCTACACCTTC.

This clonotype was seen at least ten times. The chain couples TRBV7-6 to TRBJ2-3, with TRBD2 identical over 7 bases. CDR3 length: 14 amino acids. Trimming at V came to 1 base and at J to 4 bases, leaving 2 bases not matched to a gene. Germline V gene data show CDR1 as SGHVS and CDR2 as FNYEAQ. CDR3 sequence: CASSLGGGADTQYF. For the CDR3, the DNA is TGTGCCAGCAGCTTAGGGGGGGGAGCAGATACGCAGTATTTT.

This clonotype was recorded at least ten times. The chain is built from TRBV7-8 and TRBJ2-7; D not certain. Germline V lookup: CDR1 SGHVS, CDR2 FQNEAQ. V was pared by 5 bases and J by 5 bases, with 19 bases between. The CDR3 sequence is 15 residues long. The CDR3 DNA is TGTGCCAGCAGCGACCCGGCCGGTCCCCTTGACGAGCAGTACTTC. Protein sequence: CASSDPAGPLDEQYF.

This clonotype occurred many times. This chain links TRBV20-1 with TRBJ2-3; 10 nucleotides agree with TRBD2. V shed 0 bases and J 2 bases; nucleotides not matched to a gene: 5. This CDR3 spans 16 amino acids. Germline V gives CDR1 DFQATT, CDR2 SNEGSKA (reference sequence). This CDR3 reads CSARDTGTSVTDTQYF. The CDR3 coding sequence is TGCAGTGCTAGAGACACGGGGACTAGCGTCACAGATACGCAGTATTTT.

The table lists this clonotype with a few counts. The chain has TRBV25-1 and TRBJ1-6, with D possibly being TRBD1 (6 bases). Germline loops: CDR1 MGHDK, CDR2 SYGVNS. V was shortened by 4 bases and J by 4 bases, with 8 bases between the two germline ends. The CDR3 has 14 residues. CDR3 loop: CASSGGAYNSPLHF. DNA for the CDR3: TGTGCCAGCAGTGGGGGGGCTTATAATTCACCCCTCCACTTT. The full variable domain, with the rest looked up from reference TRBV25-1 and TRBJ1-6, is EADIYQTPRYLVIGTGKKITLECSQTMGHDKMYWYQQDPGMELHLIHYSYGVNSTEKGDLSSESTVSRIRTEHFPLTLESARPSHTSQYLCASSGGAYNSPLHFGNGTRLTVT.

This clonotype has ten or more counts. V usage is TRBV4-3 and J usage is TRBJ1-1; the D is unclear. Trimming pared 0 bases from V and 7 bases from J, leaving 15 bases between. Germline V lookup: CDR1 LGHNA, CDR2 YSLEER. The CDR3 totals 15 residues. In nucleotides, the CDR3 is TGCGCCAGCAGCCAAGATCTGGCAGGCGCCATTGAAGCTTTCTTT. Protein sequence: CASSQDLAGAIEAFF.

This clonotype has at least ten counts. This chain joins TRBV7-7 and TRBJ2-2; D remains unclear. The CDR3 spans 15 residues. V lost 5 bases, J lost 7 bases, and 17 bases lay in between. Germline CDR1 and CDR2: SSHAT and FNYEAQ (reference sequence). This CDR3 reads CASSPRPGTGGELFF. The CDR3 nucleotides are TGTGCCAGCAGCCCGCGGCCCGGCACGGGCGGGGAGCTGTTTTTT.

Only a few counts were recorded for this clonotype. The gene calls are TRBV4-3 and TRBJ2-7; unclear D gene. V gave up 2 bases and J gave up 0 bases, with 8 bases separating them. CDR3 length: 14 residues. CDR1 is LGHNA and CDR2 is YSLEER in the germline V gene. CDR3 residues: CASSQFRSSYEQYF. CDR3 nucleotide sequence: TGCGCCAGCAGCCAATTTCGGAGCTCCTACGAGCAGTACTTC.

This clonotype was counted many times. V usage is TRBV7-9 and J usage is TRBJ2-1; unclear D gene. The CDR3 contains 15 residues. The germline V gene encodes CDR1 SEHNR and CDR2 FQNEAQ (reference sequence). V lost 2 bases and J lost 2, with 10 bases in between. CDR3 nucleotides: TGTGCCAGCAGCTTACCCGGGCTAGCCTACAATGAGCAGTTCTTC. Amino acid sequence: CASSLPGLAYNEQFF.

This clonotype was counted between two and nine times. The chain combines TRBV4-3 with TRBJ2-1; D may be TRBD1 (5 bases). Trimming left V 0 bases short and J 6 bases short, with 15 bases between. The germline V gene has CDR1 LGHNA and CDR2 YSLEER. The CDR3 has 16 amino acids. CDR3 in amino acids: CASSQDLGTGLNEQFF. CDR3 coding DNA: TGCGCCAGCAGCCAAGATTTGGGTACAGGTCTCAATGAGCAGTTCTTC.

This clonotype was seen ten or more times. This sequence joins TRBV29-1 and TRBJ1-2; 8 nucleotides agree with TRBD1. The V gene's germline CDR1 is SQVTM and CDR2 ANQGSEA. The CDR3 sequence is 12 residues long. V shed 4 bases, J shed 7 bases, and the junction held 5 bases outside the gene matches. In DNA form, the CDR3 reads TGCAGCGTTGCTCTGACAGGGGTTGGCTACACCTTC. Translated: CSVALTGVGYTF.

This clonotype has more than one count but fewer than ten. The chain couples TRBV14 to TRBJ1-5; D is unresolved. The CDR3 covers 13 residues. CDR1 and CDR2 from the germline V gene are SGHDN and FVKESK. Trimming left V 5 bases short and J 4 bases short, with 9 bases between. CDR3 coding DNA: TGTGCCAGCAGCTACACTGCTAATCAGCCCCAGCATTTT. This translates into CASSYTANQPQHF.

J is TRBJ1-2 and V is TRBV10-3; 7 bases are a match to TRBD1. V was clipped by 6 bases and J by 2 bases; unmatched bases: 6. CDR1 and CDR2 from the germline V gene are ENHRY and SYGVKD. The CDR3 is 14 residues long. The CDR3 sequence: CAIRLGQENYGYTF. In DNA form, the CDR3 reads TGTGCCATCAGACTAGGACAGGAGAACTATGGCTACACCTTC.

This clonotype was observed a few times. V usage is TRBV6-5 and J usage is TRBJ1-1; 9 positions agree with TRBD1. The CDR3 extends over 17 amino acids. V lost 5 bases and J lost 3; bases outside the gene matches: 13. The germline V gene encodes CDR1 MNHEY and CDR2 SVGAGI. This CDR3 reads CASSNRDRVLVDTEAFF. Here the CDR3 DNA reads TGTGCCAGCAGTAACCGGGACAGGGTATTGGTTGACACTGAAGCTTTCTTT.

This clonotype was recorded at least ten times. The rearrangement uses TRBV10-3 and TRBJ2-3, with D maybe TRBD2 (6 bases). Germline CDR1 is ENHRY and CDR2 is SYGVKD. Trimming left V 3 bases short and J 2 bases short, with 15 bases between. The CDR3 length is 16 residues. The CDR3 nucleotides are TGTGCCATCAGTGATGAACGGGGGATCACCACAGATACGCAGTATTTT. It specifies CAISDERGITTDTQYF.

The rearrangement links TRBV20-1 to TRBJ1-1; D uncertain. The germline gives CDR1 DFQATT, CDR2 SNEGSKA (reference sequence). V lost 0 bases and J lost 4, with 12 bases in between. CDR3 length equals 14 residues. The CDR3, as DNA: TGCAGTGCTAGAGATACGGGGAGATCCACTGAAGCTTTCTTT. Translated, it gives CSARDTGRSTEAFF.

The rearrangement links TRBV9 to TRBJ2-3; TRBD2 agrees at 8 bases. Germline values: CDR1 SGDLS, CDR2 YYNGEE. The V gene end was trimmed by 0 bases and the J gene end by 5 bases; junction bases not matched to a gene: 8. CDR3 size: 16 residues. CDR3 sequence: CASSVATRGGRDTQYF. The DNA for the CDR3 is TGTGCCAGCAGCGTAGCTACACGGGGGGGCCGAGATACGCAGTATTTT.

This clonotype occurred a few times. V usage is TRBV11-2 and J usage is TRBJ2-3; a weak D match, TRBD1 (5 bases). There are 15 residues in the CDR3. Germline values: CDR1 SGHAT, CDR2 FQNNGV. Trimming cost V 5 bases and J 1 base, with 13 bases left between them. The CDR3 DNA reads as TGTGCCAGCAGCCTTGGGGCCCGGGGCACAGATACGCAGTATTTT. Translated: CASSLGARGTDTQYF.

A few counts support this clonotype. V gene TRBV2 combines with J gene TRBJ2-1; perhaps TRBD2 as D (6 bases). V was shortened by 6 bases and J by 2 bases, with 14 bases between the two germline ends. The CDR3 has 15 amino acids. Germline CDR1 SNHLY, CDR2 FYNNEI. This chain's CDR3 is CASRGLQVAYNEQFF. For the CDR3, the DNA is TGTGCCAGCAGGGGACTTCAAGTGGCCTACAATGAGCAGTTCTTC. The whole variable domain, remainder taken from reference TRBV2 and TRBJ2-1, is EPEVTQTPSHQVTQMGQEVILRCVPISNHLYFYWYRQILGQKVEFLVSFYNNEISEKSEIFDDQFSVERPDGSNFTLKIRSTKLEDSAMYFCASRGLQVAYNEQFFGPGTRLTVL.

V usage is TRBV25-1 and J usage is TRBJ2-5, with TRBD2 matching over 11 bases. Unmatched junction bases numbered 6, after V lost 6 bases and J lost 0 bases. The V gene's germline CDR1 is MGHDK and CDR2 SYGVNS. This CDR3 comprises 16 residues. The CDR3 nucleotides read TGTGCCAGCAGCCGTCTAGCGGGAGGTAACCAAGAGACCCAGTACTTC. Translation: CASSRLAGGNQETQYF.

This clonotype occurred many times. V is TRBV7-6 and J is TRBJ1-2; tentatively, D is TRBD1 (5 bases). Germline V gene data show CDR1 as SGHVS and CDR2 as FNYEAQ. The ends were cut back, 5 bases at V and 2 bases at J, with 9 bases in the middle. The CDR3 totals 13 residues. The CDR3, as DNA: TGTGCCAGCAGCCGGACAAACAACTATGGCTACACCTTC. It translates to CASSRTNNYGYTF.